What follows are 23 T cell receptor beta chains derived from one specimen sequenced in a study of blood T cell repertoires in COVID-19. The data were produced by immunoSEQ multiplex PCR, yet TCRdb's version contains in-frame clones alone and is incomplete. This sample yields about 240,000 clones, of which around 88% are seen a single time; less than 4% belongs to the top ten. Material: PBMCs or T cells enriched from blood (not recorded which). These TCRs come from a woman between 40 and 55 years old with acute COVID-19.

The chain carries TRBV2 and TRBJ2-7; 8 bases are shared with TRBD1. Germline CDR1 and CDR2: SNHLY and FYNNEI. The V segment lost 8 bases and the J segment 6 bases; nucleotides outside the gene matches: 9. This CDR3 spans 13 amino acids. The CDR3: CASGGQGTGEQYF. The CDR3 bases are TGTGCCAGCGGAGGACAGGGAACAGGCGAGCAGTACTTC. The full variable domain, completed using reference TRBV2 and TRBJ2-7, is EPEVTQTPSHQVTQMGQEVILRCVPISNHLYFYWYRQILGQKVEFLVSFYNNEISEKSEIFDDQFSVERPDGSNFTLKIRSTKLEDSAMYFCASGGQGTGEQYFGPGTRLTVT.

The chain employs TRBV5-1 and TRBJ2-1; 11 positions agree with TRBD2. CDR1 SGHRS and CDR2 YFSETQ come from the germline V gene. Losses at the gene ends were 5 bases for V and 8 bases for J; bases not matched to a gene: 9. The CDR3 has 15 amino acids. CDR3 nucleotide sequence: TGCGCCAGCAGTCCCACTAGCGGGAGTAAATATGAGCAGTTCTTC. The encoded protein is CASSPTSGSKYEQFF.

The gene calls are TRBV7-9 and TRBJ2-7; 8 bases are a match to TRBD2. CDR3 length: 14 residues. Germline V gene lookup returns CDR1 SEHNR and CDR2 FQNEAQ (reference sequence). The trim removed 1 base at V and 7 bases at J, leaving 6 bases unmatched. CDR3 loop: CASSLGAGVREQYF. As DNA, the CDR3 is TGTGCCAGCAGCTTAGGAGCGGGAGTAAGAGAGCAGTACTTC.

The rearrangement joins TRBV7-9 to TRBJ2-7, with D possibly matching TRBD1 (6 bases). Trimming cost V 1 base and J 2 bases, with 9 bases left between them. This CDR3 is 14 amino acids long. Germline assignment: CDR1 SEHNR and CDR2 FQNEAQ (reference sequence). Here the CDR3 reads CASSLVRGPYEQYF. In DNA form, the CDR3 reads TGTGCCAGCAGCTTAGTCAGGGGCCCCTACGAGCAGTACTTC. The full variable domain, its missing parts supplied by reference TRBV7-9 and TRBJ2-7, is DTGVSQNPRHKITKRGQNVTFRCDPISEHNRLYWYRQTLGQGPEFLTYFQNEAQLEKSRLLSDRFSAERPKGSFSTLEIQRTEQGDSAMYLCASSLVRGPYEQYFGPGTRLTVT.

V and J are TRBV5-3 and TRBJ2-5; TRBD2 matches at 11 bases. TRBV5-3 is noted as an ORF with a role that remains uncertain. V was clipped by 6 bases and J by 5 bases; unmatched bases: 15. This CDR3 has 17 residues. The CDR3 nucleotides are TGTGCCAGAAAACAGGGAAAGTTAGCGGGAGGGTGGGAGACCCAGTACTTC. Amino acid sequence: CARKQGKLAGGWETQYF.

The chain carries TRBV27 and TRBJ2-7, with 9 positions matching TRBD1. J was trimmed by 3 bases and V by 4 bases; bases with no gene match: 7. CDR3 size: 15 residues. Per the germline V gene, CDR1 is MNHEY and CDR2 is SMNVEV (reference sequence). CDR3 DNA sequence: TGTGCCAGCAGTTCTACGGGACAGGGTCACTACGAGCAGTACTTC. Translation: CASSSTGQGHYEQYF.

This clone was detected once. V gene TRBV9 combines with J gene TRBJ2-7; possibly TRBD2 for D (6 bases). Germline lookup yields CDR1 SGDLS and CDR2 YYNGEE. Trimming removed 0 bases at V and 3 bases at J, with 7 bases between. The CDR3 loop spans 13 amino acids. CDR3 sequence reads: CASSVGRDYEQYF. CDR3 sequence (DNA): TGTGCCAGCAGCGTAGGGCGGGACTACGAGCAGTACTTC.

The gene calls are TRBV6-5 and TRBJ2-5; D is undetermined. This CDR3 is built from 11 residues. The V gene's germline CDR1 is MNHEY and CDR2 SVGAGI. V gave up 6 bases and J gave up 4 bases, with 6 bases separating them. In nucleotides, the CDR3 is TGTGCCAGCAGCAAATTAGAGACCCAGTACTTC. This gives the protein CASSKLETQYF.

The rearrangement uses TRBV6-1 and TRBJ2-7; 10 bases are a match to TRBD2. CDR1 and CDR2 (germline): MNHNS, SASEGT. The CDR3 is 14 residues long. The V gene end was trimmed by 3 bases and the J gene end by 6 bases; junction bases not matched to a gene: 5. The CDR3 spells CASSDGTSAAEQYF. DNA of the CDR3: TGTGCCAGCAGTGATGGGACTAGCGCAGCCGAGCAGTACTTC.

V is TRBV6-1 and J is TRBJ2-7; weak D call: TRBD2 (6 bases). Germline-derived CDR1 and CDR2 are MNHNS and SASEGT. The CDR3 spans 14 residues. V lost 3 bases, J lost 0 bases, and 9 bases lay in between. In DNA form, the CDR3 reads TGTGCCAGCAGTGAGGGCGGGGTCTCCTACGAGCAGTACTTC. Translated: CASSEGGVSYEQYF.

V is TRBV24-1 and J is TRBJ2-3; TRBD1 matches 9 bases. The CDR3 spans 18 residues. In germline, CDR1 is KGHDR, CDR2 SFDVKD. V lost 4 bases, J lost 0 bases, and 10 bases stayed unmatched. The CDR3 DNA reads TGTGCCACCAGTGACACTCTCCCCGGGACAGGGAGCACAGATACGCAGTATTTT. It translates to CATSDTLPGTGSTDTQYF.

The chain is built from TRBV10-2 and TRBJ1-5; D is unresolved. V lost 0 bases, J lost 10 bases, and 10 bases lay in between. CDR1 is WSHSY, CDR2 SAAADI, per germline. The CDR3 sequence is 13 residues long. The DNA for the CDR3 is TGCGCCAGCAGTGAGTCGAGCGAGAGTCCCCAGCATTTT. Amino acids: CASSESSESPQHF.

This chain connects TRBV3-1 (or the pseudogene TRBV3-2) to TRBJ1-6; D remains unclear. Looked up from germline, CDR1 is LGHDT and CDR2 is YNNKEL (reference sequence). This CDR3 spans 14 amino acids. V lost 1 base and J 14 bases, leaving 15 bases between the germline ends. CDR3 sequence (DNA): TGTGCCAGCAGCCAAGGCCAGCTGGCGGGAACCCTCCACTTT. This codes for CASSQGQLAGTLHF.

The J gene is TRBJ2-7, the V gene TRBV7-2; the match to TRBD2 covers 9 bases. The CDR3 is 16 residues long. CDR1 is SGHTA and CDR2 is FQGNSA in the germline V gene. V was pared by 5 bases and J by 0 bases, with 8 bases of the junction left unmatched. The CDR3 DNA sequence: TGTGCCAGCAGCGCCCCTAGCGGGAAAAGCTCCTACGAGCAGTACTTC. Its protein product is CASSAPSGKSSYEQYF.

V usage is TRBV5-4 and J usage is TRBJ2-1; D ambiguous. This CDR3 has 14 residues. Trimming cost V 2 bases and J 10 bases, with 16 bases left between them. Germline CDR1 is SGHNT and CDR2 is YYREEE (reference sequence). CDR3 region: CASSFGGLPYEQFF. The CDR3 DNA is TGTGCCAGCAGCTTCGGTGGGCTTCCGTACGAGCAGTTCTTC.

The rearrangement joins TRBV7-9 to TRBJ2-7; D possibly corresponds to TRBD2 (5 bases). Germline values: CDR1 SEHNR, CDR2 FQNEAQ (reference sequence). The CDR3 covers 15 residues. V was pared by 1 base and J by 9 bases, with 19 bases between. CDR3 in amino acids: CASSLGLAPGEGQYF. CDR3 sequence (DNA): TGTGCCAGCAGCTTAGGTTTAGCGCCTGGAGAAGGGCAGTACTTC.

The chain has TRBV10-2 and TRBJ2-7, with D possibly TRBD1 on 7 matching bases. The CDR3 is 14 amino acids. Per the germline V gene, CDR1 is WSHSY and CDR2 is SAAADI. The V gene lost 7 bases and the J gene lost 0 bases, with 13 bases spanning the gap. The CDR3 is CASMRRDSSYEQYF. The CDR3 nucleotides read TGCGCCAGCATGAGGCGGGACAGCTCCTACGAGCAGTACTTC.

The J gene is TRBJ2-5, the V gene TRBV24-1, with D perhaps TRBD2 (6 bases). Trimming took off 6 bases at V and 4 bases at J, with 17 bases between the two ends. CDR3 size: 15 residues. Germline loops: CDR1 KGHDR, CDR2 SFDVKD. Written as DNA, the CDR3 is TGTGCCACCAGTAAGGGCGGGACCCCTCGAGAGACCCAGTACTTC. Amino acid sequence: CATSKGGTPRETQYF.

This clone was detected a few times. This CDR3 is CASRPGLAGGRYEQYF. The CDR3 DNA sequence: TGTGCCAGCAGGCCGGGACTAGCGGGAGGCCGATACGAGCAGTACTTC. The chain employs TRBV2 and TRBJ2-7, with TRBD2 matching 15 bases. Per the germline V gene, CDR1 is SNHLY and CDR2 is FYNNEI. Trimming at V came to 6 bases and at J to 4 bases, leaving 7 bases not matched to a gene. The CDR3 covers 16 residues.

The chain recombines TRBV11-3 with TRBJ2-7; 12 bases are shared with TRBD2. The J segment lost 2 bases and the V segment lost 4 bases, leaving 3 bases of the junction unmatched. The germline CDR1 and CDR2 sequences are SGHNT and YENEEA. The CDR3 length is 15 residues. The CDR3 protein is CASSSTSGSPYEQYF. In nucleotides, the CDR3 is TGTGCCAGCAGCTCGACTAGCGGGAGTCCCTACGAGCAGTACTTC.

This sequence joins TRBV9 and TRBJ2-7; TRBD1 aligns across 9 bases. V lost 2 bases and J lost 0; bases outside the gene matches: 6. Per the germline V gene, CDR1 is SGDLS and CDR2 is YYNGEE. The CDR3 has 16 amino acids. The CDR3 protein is CASSVGTGYYSYEQYF. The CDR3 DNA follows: TGTGCCAGCAGCGTGGGGACAGGGTATTACTCCTACGAGCAGTACTTC. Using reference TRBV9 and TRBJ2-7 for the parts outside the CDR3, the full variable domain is DSGVTQTPKHLITATGQRVTLRCSPRSGDLSVYWYQQSLDQGLQFLIQYYNGEERAKGNILERFSAQQFPDLHSELNLSSLELGDSALYFCASSVGTGYYSYEQYFGPGTRLTVT.

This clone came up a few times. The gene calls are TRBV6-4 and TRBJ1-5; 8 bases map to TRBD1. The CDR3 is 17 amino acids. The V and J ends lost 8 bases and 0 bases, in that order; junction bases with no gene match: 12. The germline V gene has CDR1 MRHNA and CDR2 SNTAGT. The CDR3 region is CASFQGTGPYSNQPQHF. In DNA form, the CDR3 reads TGTGCCAGCTTTCAAGGGACAGGACCTTATAGCAATCAGCCCCAGCATTTT.

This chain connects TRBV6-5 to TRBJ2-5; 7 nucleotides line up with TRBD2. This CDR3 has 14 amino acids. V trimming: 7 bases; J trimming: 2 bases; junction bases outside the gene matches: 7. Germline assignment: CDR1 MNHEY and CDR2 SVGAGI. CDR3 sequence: CASKEGGVQETQYF. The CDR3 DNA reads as TGTGCCAGCAAGGAGGGAGGGGTACAAGAGACCCAGTACTTC.